This T cell receptor beta chain was documented in a study of blood T cell repertoires in COVID-19. Study context: The cDNA or gDNA used as material had been derived from T cells, B-cell-depleted T cells, or PBMCs.

Study processing details: Scientists estimated how many nucleated cells there were by amplifying reference gene primers. Repertoires were generated with immunoSEQ multiplex PCR, while TCRdb's copy carries only in-frame clones and drops some. Clonal size and the V and J genes are those of that table, whereas D and trimming came from the DNA. The profile shows 350,000 or so clones, roughly 85% of them singletons. The study recruited people aged 18 to 89 years across 24 US areas. CDR1 is SGDLS, CDR2 YYNGEE, per germline. CDR3 length: 13 amino acids. The germline V and J ends were trimmed by 0 bases and 4 bases, with 5 bases remaining between them.

V and J are TRBV9 and TRBJ2-1; D unresolved. The receptor was isolated from a woman in her thirties or forties with acute COVID-19. Specimen: PBMCs or T cells enriched from blood (not recorded which). CDR3 bases: TGTGCCAGCAGCGTAGCAGTGTACAATGAGCAGTTCTTC. It is translated as CASSVAVYNEQFF.